The TCR beta chain under discussion was sequenced for a study of blood T cell repertoires in COVID-19. Across the study: Acute-phase and convalescent COVID-19 samples originated in the United States, Italy and Spain. Sources were T cells, B-cell-depleted T cells, or PBMCs; the material itself was cDNA or gDNA.

V gave up 8 bases and J gave up 4 bases, with 18 bases separating them. Germline loops: CDR1 MNHEY, CDR2 SVGAGI. CDR3 length equals 15 residues. TCRdb's table, derived via immunoSEQ multiplex PCR, lists solely in-frame clones and lacks some. The sample contains over 400,000 clones, around nine tenths of which appear only once. Individuals aged 18 to 89 years were recruited from around 22 US areas. Cohort assignment relied on participant-reported clinical history. The sample was PBMCs or T cells enriched from blood (not recorded which). The TCR originated in a woman aged 55-69 years who had recovered from COVID-19. V usage is TRBV6-5 and J usage is TRBJ1-3, with unresolved D. The DNA of the CDR3 is TGTGCCAGCCGTATGGCTGAGGCGCGGGGAAACACCATATATTTT. It translates to CASRMAEARGNTIYF.